A single T cell receptor beta chain is shown here with its context. Its specific antigen is unknown. The data belong to a study of cytomegalovirus exposure and HLA in healthy donors (dated by TCRdb to about 2017). Describing the broader study: According to an earlier analysis of 550 to 700 of the donors, about 190 million T cells yielded approximately 120 million unique TCR beta sequences and 276 Gb of sequence data. HLA typing included class I and class II loci at four-digit resolution. Across roughly 420 genotyped donors of the cohort, an average of approximately 240,000 unique TCR beta nucleotide sequences per donor were sequenced, and 15% to 20% of those sequences were non-productive. The study profiled the T cell repertoires of approximately 700 subjects by immunosequencing and related them to cytomegalovirus serostatus. Of the approximately 400 genotyped donors, over 65% fell in the genetic ancestry cluster associated with self-reported Caucasian donors. High-throughput TCR immunosequencing, statistical association of individual TCRs with disease status, and machine learning were combined to predict cytomegalovirus infection status. An early release that covered 640 HLA-typed donors contained approximately 300 gigabases of sequencing data and approximately 85 million unique TCR sequences. The study aimed to test whether cataloging public T cell receptors could reveal signatures of past pathogen exposure. Every discovery cohort repertoire had been produced on one sequencing platform. Donor age, sex, ethnicity and CMV serostatus were compiled together with the repertoire data. Along with the approximately 670-subject first cohort, a separate validation cohort of over a hundred different subjects was used. The later analysis used no new phenotypic data to find candidate immune exposures, relying instead on TCR beta sequences and their occurrence across donors. Several DR-DQ haplotypes were handled as single units for association and clustering because linkage in the cohort was strong. In an earlier analysis of 587 of the donors, high-throughput TCR beta sequencing was used to judge whether each TCR beta V gene segment behaved as functional or pseudogenic. To study patterns of TCR occurrence, a later analysis re-analyzed previously published TCR beta repertoires from 650 to 750 donors and added high-resolution HLA genotyping. A later genetic analysis used genome-wide SNP genotypes for about three fifths of the 666 donors, treating that subset as a discovery cohort. The number of donors typed differed by locus, with about 629-630 for A, B, C, DRB1 and DQB1, over 500 for DQA1, about 610 for DPA1, and over 400 for DPB1. General conclusions and limits of the study: While some public TCRs were present in many individuals, most TCR sequences turned up only very rarely across donors. The authors suggested that the approach could potentially be extended to other disease states and immunological phenotypes. A cluster of highly shared sequence variants was judged likely to be a technical artifact of the sequencing pipeline. The 87-base-pair reads could not distinguish some IMGT-functional V segments, including TRBV6-2 and TRBV6-3, so those segments were excluded. According to a later analysis, parvovirus B19, influenza, CMV and Epstein-Barr virus appeared linked to several top co-occurrence clusters. The classifier was reported to diagnose cytomegalovirus status with high specificity and sensitivity in both the original and validation cohorts. A further reported finding was that TCR beta sequences accurately predicted the HLA-A and HLA-B alleles for most subjects in the first cohort. In a later genetic analysis, a missense DCLRE1C variant was associated with V-gene and J-gene trimming of TCR beta chains, and the association was replicated in an independent cohort. According to a later genetic analysis, donors in an Asian-associated ancestry cluster had fewer N-insertions in productive TCRs than the approximately 670-donor mean. When HLA alleles, especially DR and DQ, strongly co-occurred, TCR associations were difficult to assign to individual alleles. Only TCR beta chains were sequenced in this cohort, and the absence of alpha or paired-chain data limited detectable features. Specific HLA alleles were associated with roughly 16,000 TCR beta sequences at a false discovery rate of 0.05 in a later analysis. In vitro tests confirmed that a few of the cytomegalovirus-associated TCR beta chains recognize cytomegalovirus antigens. Presence/absence analyses assumed roughly uniform sequencing depth across donors, an assumption that may not hold. In a later analysis, most CMV-associated TCR beta chains were found to appear HLA-restricted, with HLA associations seemingly driven largely by CMV exposure. Because counts were too low, fewer than 20 rarely observed V segments, including chromosome 9 orphons, were excluded from the earlier analysis of some 590 of the donors. Correlated functional status among segregating V segments might be attributable to linkage disequilibrium, but an unknown experimental factor could not be ruled out. HLA typing was unavailable for some donors at each locus, so association tests used only the typed subset. In a later analysis, HLA-associated TCR beta chains were found to be more clonally expanded and to have lower generation probabilities than equally common non-associated chains. For the cohort, immune exposure information was limited to CMV serostatus. A total of roughly 160 TCR beta chains were listed by the study as associated with cytomegalovirus. In a later analysis, TCR association rates were found to vary across HLA loci, with the most associated TCRs seen for DRB1 alleles and the fewest for HLA-C alleles. In an earlier analysis of roughly 500 of the donors, most TCR beta V segments appeared in productive rearrangements about 87% or about 30% of the time, broadly matching IMGT annotations.

The cohort comprised 670 or so healthy bone marrow donors. Cohort members were all nominally healthy when sampled, although unrecorded immune exposures were likely present. The donor was CMV seropositive and was included in the group of almost 300 seropositive cohort members. A peripheral blood sample was collected from each donor, and TCR beta sequencing was performed on peripheral blood mononuclear cells. The Qiagen DNeasy Blood Extraction Kit was used to extract genomic DNA from the blood cell samples. The germline V gene supplies CDR1 SGHVS and CDR2 FNYEAQ. Trimming accounts for 5 bases at V and 4 bases at J, while the number of junction bases matched to no gene is 14. The CDR3 has 18 amino acids, counting the end cysteine and phenylalanine. Left in the record is the CDR3 DNA by itself, 54 bases read in frame from the first base. The method was the immunoSEQ multiplex PCR assay. The multiplex PCR relied on a mix of 60 forward primers for TCR Vbeta segments and 13 reverse primers for TCR Jbeta segments. The CDR3 region of rearranged TCR beta genes was amplified from genomic DNA with a multiplex PCR assay. The Illumina HiSeq System was used to sequence the amplified TCR beta libraries as 87-base-pair reads. The authors processed their data as follows. A later analysis counted about 80 million unique TCR beta chains across the 550 to 750 repertoires, and 10 million to 12 million of these chains were shared by at least two donors. A nearest-neighbor algorithm error-corrected the raw reads and collapsed the reads into unique sequences, merging closely related sequences to remove PCR and sequencing errors. V, D and J gene segments were assigned by aligning CDR3 sequences to IMGT reference sequences. Each retained sequence needed at least a six-nucleotide match to both a V gene segment and a J gene segment. Rearrangements were classified as productive when the CDR3 lacked stop codons and remained in frame with V and J, and all other rearrangements were classified as non-productive. Following IMGT convention, CDR3 was defined as the stretch from the second conserved V-encoded cysteine up to the conserved J-encoded phenylalanine. The earlier analysis of 587 of the donors excluded any sequence lacking an unambiguous match to a single V gene segment. In an earlier analysis of some 590 of the donors, a V segment was called functional when productive rearrangements were above 56.7%, and segregating when the standard deviation between donors exceeded 5%. A statistical classification framework was built to diagnose cytomegalovirus status from the catalog of TCR beta chain sequences. In a later analysis, V and J genes were assigned by comparing TCR nucleotide sequences against IMGT/GENE-DB human TR gene sequences. In a later analysis, CDR3 sequences and most-parsimonious VDJ recombination scenarios were assigned using the TCRdist pipeline. In a later analysis, every TCR beta chain was defined by the combination of its CDR3 amino acid sequence and its V-gene family, and reads without a unique V-gene family were dropped. To address suspected cross-contamination and a sequencing artifact, a later analysis removed under 600 highly shared, low-generation-probability nucleotide sequences. In a later analysis, a clonal expansion index for each public chain was calculated from normalized within-repertoire ranks of inferred template counts. In a later analysis, generation probabilities were computed using a VDJ recombination model fitted to out-of-frame rearrangements, and the results were checked against IGoR. Hypergeometric tests were used in a later analysis to score TCR-TCR, TCR-HLA and TCR-CMV co-occurrence, with a repertoire-size bias correction applied to the TCR pairs. False discovery rates were estimated in a later analysis by permuting HLA or CMV assignments 20 times. In a later analysis, co-occurring TCRs were grouped using DBSCAN, and TCRdist sequence similarity was added for clustering within HLA-allele-positive subsets. Co-occurrence clustering excluded repertoires with fewer than 30,000 or more than 120,000 public chains, plus five with anomalous nucleotide sharing. Here the immuneACCESS table is served through TCRdb, limited to in-frame sequences with V and J called. Missing clones are a known gap in these copies; in checked studies unresolved V genes cover under half, and the rest lacks a known reason. The V and J calls and clone size were taken over from that table, and D and trimming were inferred from the DNA. The sample has about 210,000 clones on record. Around 0.95% of the sample is held by the ten biggest clonotypes.

The sample comprised PBMCs. The chain was built from TRBV7-6 and TRBJ2-4, with 10 bases in between that match TRBD2. This clonotype was obtained from a woman in her 30s in good health and CMV-seropositive. This receptor has the CDR3 CASSIGWLAGAQKNIQYF. The nucleotides are TGTGCCAGCAGCATCGGGTGGCTAGCGGGGGCGCAAAAAAACATTCAGTACTTC.